This section outlines one T cell receptor beta chain sequence together with its context. Its target is not known. The sample originates from a study of CD8 T cells in ankylosing spondylitis. With molecular barcodes, quantitative 5'-RACE was used to make the TCR beta libraries. TCRdb re-called the 5' RACE reads through MiXCR, storing one row per CDR3 protein. The sample has around 890,000 distinct CDR3 sequences, 12% seen once. Study findings and constraints: Seemingly distinctive of ankylosing spondylitis blood was a TCR beta motif formed by eight highly homologous variants.

Germline V lookup: CDR1 LNHDA, CDR2 SQIVND (reference sequence). Trimming stripped 7 bases from V and 1 base from J, with 16 bases between. The length of the CDR3 is 15 residues. The receptor was derived from a male donor with ankylosing spondylitis. The specimen sequenced was blood, either unsorted or a sorted T cell fraction (not recorded which). V usage is TRBV19 and J usage is TRBJ1-1; D not certain. The CDR3 sequence: CASTLRLGQNTEAFF. The CDR3 nucleotides are TGTGCCAGTACCCTCCGATTAGGGCAGAACACTGAAGCTTTCTTT.